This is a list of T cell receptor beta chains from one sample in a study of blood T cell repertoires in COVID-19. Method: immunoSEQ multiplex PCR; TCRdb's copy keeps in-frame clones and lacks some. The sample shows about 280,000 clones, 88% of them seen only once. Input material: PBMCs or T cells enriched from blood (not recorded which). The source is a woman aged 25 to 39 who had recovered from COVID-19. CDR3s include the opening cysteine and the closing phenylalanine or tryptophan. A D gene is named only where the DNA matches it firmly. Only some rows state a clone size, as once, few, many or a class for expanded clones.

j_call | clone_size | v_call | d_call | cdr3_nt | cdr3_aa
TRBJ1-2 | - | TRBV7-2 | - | TGTGCCAGCAGCTTATCTCCAGGTCAGGCTGGCTACACCTTC | CASSLSPGQAGYTF
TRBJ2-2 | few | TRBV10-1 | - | TGCGCCTTTACTCAAGGGGGACATTATTACCCCGGGGAGCTGTTTTTT | CAFTQGGHYYPGELFF
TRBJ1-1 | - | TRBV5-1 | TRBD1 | TGCGCCAGCAGCAAGAACCGACAGGGAAGCACTGAAGCTTTCTTT | CASSKNRQGSTEAFF
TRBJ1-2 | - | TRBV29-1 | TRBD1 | TGCAGCGTTTTAATTTTTCAGGGGGACGGCTACACCTTC | CSVLIFQGDGYTF
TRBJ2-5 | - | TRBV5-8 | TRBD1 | TGTGCCAGCAGCTTCCGGACAGGGGGATTACGGGGGGTACAAGAGACCCAGTACTTC | CASSFRTGGLRGVQETQYF
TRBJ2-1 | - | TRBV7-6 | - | TGTGCCAACCACTGGGGGCGGGGGACGCCCTCCTACAATGAGCAGTTCTTC | CANHWGRGTPSYNEQFF
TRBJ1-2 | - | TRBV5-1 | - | TGCGCCAGCAGCTTGGTTACTGTGGGACATAGAGGCTACACCTTC | CASSLVTVGHRGYTF
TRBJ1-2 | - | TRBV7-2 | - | TGTGCCAGCAGCTTAGCATCAGGCGATTATGGCTACACCTTC | CASSLASGDYGYTF
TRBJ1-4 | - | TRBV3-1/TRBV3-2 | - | TGTGCCAGCAGCCATAGTAGTGAAAAACTGTTTTTT | CASSHSSEKLFF
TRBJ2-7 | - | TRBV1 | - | TGCACCAGCAGCCAAGATCGGCCAGGGACTAGGGCGGTTGGCGAGCAGTACTTC | CTSSQDRPGTRAVGEQYF
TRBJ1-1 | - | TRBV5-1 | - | TGCGCCAGCAGCTTGGCACAAGTACTGAACACTGAAGCTTTCTTT | CASSLAQVLNTEAFF
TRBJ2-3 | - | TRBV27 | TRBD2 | TGTGCCAGCAGTAAGCGGGACTGGCACACAGATACGCAGTATTTT | CASSKRDWHTDTQYF
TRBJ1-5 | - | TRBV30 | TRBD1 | TGTGCCTGGACCGGACAGGGGTCCGATCAGCCCCAGCATTTT | CAWTGQGSDQPQHF
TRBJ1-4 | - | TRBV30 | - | TGTGCCTGGAGGCTGCCTGGGACACTCGCCGAAAAACTGTTTTTT | CAWRLPGTLAEKLFF
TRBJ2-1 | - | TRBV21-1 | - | TGTGCCAGCAGCAACCCCAAGTTCTTC | CASSNPKFF
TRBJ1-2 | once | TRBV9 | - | TGTGCCAGCAGCGTAGACATAGCAGCTAACTATGGCTACACCTTC | CASSVDIAANYGYTF
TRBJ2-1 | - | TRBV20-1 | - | TGCAGTGCTAGTGTGCCCACTGCTCTTTACAATGAGCAGTTCTTC | CSASVPTALYNEQFF